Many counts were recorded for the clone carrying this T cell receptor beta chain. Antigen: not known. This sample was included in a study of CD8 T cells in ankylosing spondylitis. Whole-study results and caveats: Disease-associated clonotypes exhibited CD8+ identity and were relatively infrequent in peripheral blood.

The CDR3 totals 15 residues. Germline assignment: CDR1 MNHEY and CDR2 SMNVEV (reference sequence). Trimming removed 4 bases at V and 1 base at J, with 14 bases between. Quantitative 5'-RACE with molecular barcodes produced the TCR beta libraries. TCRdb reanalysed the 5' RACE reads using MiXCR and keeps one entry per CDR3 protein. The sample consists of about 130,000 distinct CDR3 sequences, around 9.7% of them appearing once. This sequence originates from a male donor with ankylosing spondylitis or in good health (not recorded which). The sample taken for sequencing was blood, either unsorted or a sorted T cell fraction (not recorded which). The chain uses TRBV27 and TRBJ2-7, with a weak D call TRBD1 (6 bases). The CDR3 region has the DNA TGTGCCAGCAGTTCCCCTGGACAGTATTCCTACGAGCAGTACTTC. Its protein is CASSSPGQYSYEQYF.